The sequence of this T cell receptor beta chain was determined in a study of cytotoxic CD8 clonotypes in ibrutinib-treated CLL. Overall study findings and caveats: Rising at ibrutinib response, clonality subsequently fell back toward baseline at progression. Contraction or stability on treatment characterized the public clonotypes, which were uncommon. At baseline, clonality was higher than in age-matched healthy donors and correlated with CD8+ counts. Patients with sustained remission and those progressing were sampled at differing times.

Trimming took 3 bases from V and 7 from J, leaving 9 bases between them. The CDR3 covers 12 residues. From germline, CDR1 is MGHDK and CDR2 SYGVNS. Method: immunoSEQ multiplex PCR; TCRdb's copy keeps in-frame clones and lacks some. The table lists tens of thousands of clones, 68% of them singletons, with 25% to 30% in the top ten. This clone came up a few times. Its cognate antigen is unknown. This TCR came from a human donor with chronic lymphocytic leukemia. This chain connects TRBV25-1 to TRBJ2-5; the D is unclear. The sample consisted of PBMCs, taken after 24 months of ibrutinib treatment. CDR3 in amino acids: CASSELRGTQYF. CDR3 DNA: TGTGCCAGCAGTGAGTTACGTGGGACCCAGTACTTC.